This TCR beta chain was retrieved from a study of STAT3 mutations in large granular lymphocyte leukemia. Study-level findings and limits: Some patients had persisting codominant clonotypes that could mask small clones. Every T-cell large granular lymphocyte leukemia patient had at least one immunodominant TCR beta clonotype. TCR clonotype switching after therapy occurred in about 30% of the 18 patients.

About this clone: Its antigen is unidentified.

Each sample's TCRbeta library yielded on average roughly 41,000 productive templates. Measured with immunoSEQ multiplex PCR; TCRdb has only the in-frame clones, and not every one. The data show 2,500 or so clones, around 66% seen once. Trimming left V 5 bases short and J 8 bases short, with 19 bases between. Germline V gives CDR1 MNHEY, CDR2 SVGAGI. The CDR3 is made up of 14 amino acids. Source material: peripheral blood mononuclear cells. V gene TRBV6-5 combines with J gene TRBJ2-7; the D gene is possibly TRBD1 (5 bases). The receptor's source is a man aged 60 to 69 with T-cell large granular lymphocyte leukemia. Some clones in this sample may be carry-over from other donors' samples. CDR3 sequence reads: CASSPGHRANQQYV. The CDR3, as DNA: TGTGCCAGCAGTCCCGGACATCGAGCTAACCAGCAGTACGTC.